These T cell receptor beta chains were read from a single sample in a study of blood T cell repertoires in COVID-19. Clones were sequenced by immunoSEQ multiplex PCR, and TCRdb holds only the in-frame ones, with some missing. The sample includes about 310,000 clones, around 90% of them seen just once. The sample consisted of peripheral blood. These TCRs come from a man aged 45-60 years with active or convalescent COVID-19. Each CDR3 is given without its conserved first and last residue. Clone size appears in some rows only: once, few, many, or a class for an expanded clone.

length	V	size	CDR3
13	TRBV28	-	ASSLPNHRAGGYT
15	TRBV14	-	ASSQEQRQGITYEQY
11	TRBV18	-	ASSPGQVYEQY
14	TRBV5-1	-	ASSLGGGVYTGELF
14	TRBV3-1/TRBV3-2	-	ASSLVGSRGMGVAF
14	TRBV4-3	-	ASSQRSMGDGSPLH
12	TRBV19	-	ASRGTGQTGELF
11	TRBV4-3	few	ASSQDVFYGYT
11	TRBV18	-	ASSPDRYQPQH
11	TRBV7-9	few	ASSWTGEAEAF
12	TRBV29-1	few	SVRDSAYNSPLH
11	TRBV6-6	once	ASLGRGNAEAF
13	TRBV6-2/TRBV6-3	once	ASSYSGLENTEAF
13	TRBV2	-	ASHRGVSSGNTIY
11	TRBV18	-	ASSEVFTDTQY
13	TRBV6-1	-	ASSESGFSYNEQF
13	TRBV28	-	ASSLWAGSNYGYT
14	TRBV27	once	ASSFWTGTRPREAF
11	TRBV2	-	ASKVSDTDTQY
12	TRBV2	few	ASGIAGVTDTQY
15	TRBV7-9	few	ASSRVRGLARPYEQY
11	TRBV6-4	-	ASSEQINQPQH
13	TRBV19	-	ASSAFSGTGVPQH
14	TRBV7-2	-	ASSLDTSGASYEQY
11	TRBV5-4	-	ASSQSGANVLT